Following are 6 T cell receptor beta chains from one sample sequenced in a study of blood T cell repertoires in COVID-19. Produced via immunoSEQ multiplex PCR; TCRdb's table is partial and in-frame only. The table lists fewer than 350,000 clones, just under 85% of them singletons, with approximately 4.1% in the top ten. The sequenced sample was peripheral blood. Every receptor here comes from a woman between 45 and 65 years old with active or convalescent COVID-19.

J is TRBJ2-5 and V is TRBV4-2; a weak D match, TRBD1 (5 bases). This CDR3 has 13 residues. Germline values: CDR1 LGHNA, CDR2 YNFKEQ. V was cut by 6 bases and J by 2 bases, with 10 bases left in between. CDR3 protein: CASSRQNQETQYF. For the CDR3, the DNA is TGTGCCAGCAGTCGACAGAATCAAGAGACCCAGTACTTC.

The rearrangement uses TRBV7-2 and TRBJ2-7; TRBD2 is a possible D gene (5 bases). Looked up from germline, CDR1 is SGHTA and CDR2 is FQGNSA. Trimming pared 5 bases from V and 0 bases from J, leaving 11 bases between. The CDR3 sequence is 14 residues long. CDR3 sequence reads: CASSRDYYSYEQYF. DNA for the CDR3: TGTGCCAGCAGCCGTGACTATTACTCCTACGAGCAGTACTTC. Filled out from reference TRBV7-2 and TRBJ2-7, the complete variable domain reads GAGVSQSPSNKVTEKGKDVELRCDPISGHTALYWYRQSLGQGLEFLIYFQGNSAPDKSGLPSDRFSAERTGGSVSTLTIQRTQQEDSAVYLCASSRDYYSYEQYFGPGTRLTVT.

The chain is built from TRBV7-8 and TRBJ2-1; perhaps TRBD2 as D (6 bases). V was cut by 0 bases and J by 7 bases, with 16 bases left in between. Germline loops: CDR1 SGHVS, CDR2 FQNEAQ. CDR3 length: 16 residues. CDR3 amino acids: CASSLAPGRFFNEQFF. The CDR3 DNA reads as TGTGCCAGCAGCTTAGCGCCTGGGAGGTTCTTTAATGAGCAGTTCTTC. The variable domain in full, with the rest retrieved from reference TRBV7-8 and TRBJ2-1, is GAGVSQSPRYKVAKRGQDVALRCDPISGHVSLFWYQQALGQGPEFLTYFQNEAQLDKSGLPSDRFFAERPEGSVSTLKIQRTQQEDSAVYLCASSLAPGRFFNEQFFGPGTRLTVL.

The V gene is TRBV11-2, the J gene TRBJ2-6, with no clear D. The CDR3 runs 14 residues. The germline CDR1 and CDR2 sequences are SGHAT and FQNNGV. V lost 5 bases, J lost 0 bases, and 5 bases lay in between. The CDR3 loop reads CASSTYSGANVLTF. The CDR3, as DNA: TGTGCCAGCAGCACCTACTCTGGGGCCAACGTCCTGACTTTC.

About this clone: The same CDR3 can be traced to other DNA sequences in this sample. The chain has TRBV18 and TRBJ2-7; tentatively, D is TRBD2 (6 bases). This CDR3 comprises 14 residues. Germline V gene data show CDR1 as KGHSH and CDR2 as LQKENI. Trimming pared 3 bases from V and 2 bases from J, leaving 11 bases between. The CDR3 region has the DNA TGTGCCAGCTCACCCCCGGGACTCCCCTACGAGCAGTACTTC. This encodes CASSPPGLPYEQYF.

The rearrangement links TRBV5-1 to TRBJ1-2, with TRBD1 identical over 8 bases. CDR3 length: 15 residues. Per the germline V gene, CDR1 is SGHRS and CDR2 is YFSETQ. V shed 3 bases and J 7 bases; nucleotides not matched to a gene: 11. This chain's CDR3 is CASSWGQAVFGGYTF. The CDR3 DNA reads TGCGCCAGCAGCTGGGGACAGGCGGTATTCGGTGGCTACACCTTC.